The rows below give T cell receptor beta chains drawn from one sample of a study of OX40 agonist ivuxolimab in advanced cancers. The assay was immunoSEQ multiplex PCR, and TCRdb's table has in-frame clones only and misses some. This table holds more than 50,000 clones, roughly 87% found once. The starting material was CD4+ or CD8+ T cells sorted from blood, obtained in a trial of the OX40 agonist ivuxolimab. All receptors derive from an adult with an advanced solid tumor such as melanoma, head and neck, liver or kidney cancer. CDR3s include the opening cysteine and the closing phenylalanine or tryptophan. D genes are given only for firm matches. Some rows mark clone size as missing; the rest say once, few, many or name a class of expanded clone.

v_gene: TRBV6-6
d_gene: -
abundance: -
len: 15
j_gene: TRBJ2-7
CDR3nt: TGTGCCAGCAGTTACTCCGGACGGTCGTCCTACGAGCAGTACTTC
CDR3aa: CASSYSGRSSYEQYF

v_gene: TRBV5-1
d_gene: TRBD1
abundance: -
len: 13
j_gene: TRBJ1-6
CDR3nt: TGCGCCAGCAGCTACGACAGGGCTTCACCCCTCCACTTT
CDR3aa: CASSYDRASPLHF

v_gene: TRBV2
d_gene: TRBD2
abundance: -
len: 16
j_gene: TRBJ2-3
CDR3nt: TGTGCCAGCAGTGACGCGGGAGGCAGGGGACCAGATACGCAGTATTTT
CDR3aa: CASSDAGGRGPDTQYF

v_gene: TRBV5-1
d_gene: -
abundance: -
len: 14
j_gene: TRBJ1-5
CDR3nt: TGCGCCAGCAGCACAGGTGATAGCAATCAGCCCCAGCATTTT
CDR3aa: CASSTGDSNQPQHF

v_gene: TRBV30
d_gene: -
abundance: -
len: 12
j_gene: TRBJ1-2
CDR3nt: TGTGCCTGGAGTACCCCAGGGGCGGGCTACACCTTC
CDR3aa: CAWSTPGAGYTF

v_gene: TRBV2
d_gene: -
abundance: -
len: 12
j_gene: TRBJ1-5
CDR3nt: TGTGCCAGCAGGGGAGATAATCAGCCCCAGCATTTT
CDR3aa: CASRGDNQPQHF

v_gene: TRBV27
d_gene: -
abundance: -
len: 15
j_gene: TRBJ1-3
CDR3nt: TGTGCCAGCAGTCCCCGACCGAACTCTGGAAACACCATATATTTT
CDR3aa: CASSPRPNSGNTIYF

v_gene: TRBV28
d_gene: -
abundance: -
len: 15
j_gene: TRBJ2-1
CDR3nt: TGTGCCAGCAGTTTGGAGGGAGGAGCGTACAATGAGCAGTTCTTC
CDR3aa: CASSLEGGAYNEQFF

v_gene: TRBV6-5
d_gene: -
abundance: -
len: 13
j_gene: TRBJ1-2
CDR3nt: TGTGCCAGCAGTTTAACAGCCGGGCCTGGCTACACCTTC
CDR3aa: CASSLTAGPGYTF

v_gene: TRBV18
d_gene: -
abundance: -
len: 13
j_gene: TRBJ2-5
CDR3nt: TGTGCCAGCTCACCACTCACTTCAGAGACCCAGTACTTC
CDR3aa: CASSPLTSETQYF

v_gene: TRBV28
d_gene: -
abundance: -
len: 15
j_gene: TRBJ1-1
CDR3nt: TGTGCCAGCAGTTCTCCCCTGGGAAGGGGCACTGAAGCTTTCTTT
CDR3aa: CASSSPLGRGTEAFF

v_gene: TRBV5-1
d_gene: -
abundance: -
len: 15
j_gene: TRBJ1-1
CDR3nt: TGCGCCAGCAGCCCAGAGGCACGCATGAACACTGAAGCTTTCTTT
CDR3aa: CASSPEARMNTEAFF

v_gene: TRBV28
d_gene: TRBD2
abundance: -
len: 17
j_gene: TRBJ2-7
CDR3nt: TGTGCCAGCAGTGGGGGGACTAGCGGGAGTATTATTTACGAGCAGTACTTC
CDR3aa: CASSGGTSGSIIYEQYF

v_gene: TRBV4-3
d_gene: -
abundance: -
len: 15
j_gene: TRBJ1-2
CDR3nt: TGCGCCAGCAGCCAAGATCTGGGGCGGAATGAGGGCTACACCTTC
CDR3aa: CASSQDLGRNEGYTF

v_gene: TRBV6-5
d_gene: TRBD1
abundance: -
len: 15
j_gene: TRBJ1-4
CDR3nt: TGTGCCAGCAGGATTGGACAGGCCCTCAATGAAAAACTGTTTTTT
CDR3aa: CASRIGQALNEKLFF

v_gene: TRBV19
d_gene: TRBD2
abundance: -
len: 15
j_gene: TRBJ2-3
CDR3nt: TGTGCCACCCGAATAGCGGGAAATCCCACAGATACGCAGTATTTT
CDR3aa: CATRIAGNPTDTQYF

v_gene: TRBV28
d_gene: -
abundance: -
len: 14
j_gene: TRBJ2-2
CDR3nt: TGTGCCAGCAGTTTAGGTGGCAGGGCCGGGGAGCTGTTTTTT
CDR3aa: CASSLGGRAGELFF

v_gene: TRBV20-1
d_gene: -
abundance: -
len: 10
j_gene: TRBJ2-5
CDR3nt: TGCAGTGCCCTAGAGGAGACCCAGTACTTC
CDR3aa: CSALEETQYF

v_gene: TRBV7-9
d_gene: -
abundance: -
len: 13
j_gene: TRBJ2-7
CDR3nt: TGTGCCAGCAGCTTGCAGGGTTTCTACGAGCAGTACTTC
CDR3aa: CASSLQGFYEQYF

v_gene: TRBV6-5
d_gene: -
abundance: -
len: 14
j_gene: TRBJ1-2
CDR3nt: TGTGCCAGCGCCTTAACAGAAACTAACTATGGCTACACCTTC
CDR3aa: CASALTETNYGYTF

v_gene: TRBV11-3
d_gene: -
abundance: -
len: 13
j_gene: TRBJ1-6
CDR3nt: TGTGCCAGCAGCCGAGGGACCACATCACCCCTCCACTTT
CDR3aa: CASSRGTTSPLHF

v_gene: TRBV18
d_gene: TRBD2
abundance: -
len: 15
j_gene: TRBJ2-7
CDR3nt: TGTGCCAGCTCACAGACTAGCGGGGCTTTCTACGAGCAGTACTTC
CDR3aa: CASSQTSGAFYEQYF

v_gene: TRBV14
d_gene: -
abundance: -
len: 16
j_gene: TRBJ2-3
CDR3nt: TGTGCCAGCAGCCATTTCCGGACGTCGAGCACAGATACGCAGTATTTT
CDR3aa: CASSHFRTSSTDTQYF

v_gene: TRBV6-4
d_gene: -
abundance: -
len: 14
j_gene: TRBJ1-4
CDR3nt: TGTGCCAGCGGATGGGACCTGTCCGGTGAAAAACTGTTTTTT
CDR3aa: CASGWDLSGEKLFF

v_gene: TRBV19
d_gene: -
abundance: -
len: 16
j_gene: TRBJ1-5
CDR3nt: TGTGCCAGTAAAGGGGGGGCAGGTTCGATTGATCAGCCCCAGCATTTT
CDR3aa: CASKGGAGSIDQPQHF

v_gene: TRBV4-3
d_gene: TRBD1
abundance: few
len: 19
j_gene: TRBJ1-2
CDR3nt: TGCGCCAGCAGCCAAGCCTTTTACGGGACAGGGGGCACTAACTATGGCTACACCTTC
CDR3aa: CASSQAFYGTGGTNYGYTF

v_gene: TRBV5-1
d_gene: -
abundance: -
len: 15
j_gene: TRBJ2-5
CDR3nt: TGCGCCAGCAGCGTCCGGACTACACATCAAGAGACCCAGTACTTC
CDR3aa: CASSVRTTHQETQYF

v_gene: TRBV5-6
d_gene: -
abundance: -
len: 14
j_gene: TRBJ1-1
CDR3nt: TGTGCCAGCAGCCCGGGAGGGTGGGACACTGAAGCTTTCTTT
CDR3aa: CASSPGGWDTEAFF

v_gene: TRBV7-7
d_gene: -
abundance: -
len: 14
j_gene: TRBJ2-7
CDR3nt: TGTGCCAGCAGCATCGGGGTCCCTTCTTACGAGCAGTACTTC
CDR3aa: CASSIGVPSYEQYF

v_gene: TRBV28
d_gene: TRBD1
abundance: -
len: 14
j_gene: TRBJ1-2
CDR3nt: TGTGCCAGCAGTTTAGGGACAGGGAACTATGGCTACACCTTC
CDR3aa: CASSLGTGNYGYTF

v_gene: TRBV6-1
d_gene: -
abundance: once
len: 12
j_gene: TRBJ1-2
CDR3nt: TGTGCCAGCAGTGGGGGCGGTGATGGCTACACCTTC
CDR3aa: CASSGGGDGYTF

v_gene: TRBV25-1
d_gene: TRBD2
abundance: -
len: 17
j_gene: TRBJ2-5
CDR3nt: TGTGCCAGCAGTGAATTGGGTAGCGGGAAGGGCCAAGAGACCCAGTACTTC
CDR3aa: CASSELGSGKGQETQYF

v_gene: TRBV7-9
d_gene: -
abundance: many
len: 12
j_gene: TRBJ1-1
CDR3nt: TGTGCCAGCAGCCTCCGGGACGGAGAAGCTTTCTTT
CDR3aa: CASSLRDGEAFF

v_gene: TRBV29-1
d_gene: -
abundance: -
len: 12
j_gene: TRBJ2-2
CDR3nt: TGCAGCGTTCGGATATCAACCGGGGAGCTGTTTTTT
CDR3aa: CSVRISTGELFF

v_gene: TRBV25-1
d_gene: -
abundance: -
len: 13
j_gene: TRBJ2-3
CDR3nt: TGTGCCAGCAGTGTAGGGGGCACAGATACGCAGTATTTT
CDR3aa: CASSVGGTDTQYF

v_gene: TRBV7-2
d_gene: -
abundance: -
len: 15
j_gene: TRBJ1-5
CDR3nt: TGTGCCAGCAGCTTAACGGCTCCCGACAATCAGCCCCAGCATTTT
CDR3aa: CASSLTAPDNQPQHF

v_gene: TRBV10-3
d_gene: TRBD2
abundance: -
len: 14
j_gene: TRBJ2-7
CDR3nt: TGTGCCATTGCGACTAGCGGGAGCTCCTACGAGCAGTACTTC
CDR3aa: CAIATSGSSYEQYF

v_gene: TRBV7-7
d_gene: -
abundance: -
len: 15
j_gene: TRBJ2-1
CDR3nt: TGTGCCAGCAGCTTAGTTATAACAGGGTACAATGAGCAGTTCTTC
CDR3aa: CASSLVITGYNEQFF

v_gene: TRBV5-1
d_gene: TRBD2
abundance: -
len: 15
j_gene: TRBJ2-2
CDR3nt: TGCGCCAGCAGCTTGGATGGGACTAGTAACGGGGAGCTGTTTTTT
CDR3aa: CASSLDGTSNGELFF

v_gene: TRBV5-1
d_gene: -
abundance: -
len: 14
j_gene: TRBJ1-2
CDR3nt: TGCGCCAGCAGCCCAAACCCAGGACGAACTGGCTACACCTTC
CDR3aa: CASSPNPGRTGYTF

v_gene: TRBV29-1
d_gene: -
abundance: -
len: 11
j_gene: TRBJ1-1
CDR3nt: TGCTGCGGGGAAAAGAACACTGAAGCTTTCTTT
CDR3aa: CCGEKNTEAFF

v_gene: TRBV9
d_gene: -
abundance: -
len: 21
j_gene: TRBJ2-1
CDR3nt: TGTGCCAGCAGCGTAGTAGCGGTACTAACCGGGGTCCCTAGCTCCTACAATGAGCAGTTCTTC
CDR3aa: CASSVVAVLTGVPSSYNEQFF

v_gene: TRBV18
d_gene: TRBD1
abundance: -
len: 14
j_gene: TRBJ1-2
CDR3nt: TGTGCCAGCTCACCAGAGGGGGCGTACGGAGGCTACACCTTC
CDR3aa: CASSPEGAYGGYTF

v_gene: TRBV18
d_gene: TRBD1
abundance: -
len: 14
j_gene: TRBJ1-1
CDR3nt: TGTGCAAGCGGGACAGGGGGGATGAACACTGAAGCTTTCTTT
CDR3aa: CASGTGGMNTEAFF

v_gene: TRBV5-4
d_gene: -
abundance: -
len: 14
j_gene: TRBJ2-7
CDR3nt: TGTGCCAGCAGCGCGGACCGATTTTCCTACGAGCAGTACTTC
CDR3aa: CASSADRFSYEQYF

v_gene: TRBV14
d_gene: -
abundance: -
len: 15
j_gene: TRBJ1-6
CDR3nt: TGTGCCAGCAGCCATCTGGGAAAGGGGGACTCACCCCTCCACTTT
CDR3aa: CASSHLGKGDSPLHF

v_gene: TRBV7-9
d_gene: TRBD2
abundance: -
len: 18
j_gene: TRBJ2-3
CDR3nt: TGTGCCAGCAGCTTAGGGCCATCGACTAGCGGGAGCCTAGGTACGCAGTATTTT
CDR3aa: CASSLGPSTSGSLGTQYF

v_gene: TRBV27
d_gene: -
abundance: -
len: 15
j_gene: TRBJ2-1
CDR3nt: TGTGCCAGCAGTCCAGGGACTTGGTCCTACAATGAGCAGTTCTTC
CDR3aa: CASSPGTWSYNEQFF

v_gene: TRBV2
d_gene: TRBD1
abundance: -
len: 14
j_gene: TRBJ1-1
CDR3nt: TGTGCCAGCAGGAGACAGGGTACGAACACTGAAGCTTTCTTT
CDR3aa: CASRRQGTNTEAFF

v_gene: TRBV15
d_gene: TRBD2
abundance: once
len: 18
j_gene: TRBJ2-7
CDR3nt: TGTGCCACCAGCGGCCGGCTAGCGGGAGCCTCCTACTCCTACGAGCAGTACTTC
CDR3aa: CATSGRLAGASYSYEQYF

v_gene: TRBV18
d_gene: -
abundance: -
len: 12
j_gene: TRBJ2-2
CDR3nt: TGTGCCAGCTCAACAGGCTCCGGGGAGCTGTTTTTT
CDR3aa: CASSTGSGELFF

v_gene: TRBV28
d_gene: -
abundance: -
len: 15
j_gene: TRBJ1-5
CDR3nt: TGTGCCAGCAGTGCCCTAGGTGGGGGTAGTCAGCCCCAGCATTTT
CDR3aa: CASSALGGGSQPQHF

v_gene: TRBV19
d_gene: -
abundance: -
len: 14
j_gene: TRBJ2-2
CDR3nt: TGTGCCAGTAGTAGGGACACGAACACCGGGGAGCTGTTTTTT
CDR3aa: CASSRDTNTGELFF

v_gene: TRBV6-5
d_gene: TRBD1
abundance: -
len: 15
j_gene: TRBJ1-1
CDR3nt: TGTGCCAGCACTCGATCGGACAGGGATTGGCCTGAAGCTTTCTTT
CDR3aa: CASTRSDRDWPEAFF